This TCR beta chain is from a study of vaccination effects on CD4 cells after COVID-19. About the study: Post-vaccine sampling took place a median of 72 days after the second dose.

ViraFEST expansion of antigen-specific CD4+ T cells with viral peptide pools preceded sequencing. With 10 to 11 days of culture completed, CD4+ T cells were isolated. Participants were given two doses of BNT162b2 or mRNA-1273 vaccine. Broader study findings: Sampling in the study covered few convalescent patients and included no early post-infection timepoints.

V shed 4 bases, J shed 0 bases, and the junction held 9 bases outside the gene matches. Germline V gives CDR1 LGHNA, CDR2 YNFKEQ. This CDR3 spans 17 amino acids. As concerns this clone: The antigen is not known.

Sequencing used immunoSEQ multiplex PCR; TCRdb keeps in-frame clones, though not all of them. The sample holds about 15,000 clones, about 70% seen once. Sample: CD4+ T cells from PBMCs cultured with HCoV-NL63 spike peptides, taken after COVID-19 vaccination. The TCR comes from a human donor who received a COVID-19 vaccine. The chain combines TRBV4-2 with TRBJ1-3; 7 nucleotides agree with TRBD1. CDR3 sequence reads: CASSRNRGALSGNTIYF. CDR3 sequence (DNA): TGTGCCAGCAGCCGCAACAGGGGTGCCCTCTCTGGAAACACCATATATTTT.